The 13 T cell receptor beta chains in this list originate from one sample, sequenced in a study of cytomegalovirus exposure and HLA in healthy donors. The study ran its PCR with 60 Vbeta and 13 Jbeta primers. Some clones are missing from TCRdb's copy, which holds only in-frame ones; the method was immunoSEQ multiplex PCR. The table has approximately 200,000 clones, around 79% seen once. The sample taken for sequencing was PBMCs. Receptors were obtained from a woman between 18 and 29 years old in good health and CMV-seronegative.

DNA of the CDR3: TGTGCCAGCAGTTTATTACCCGACAGGTTTGGAAACACCATATATTTT. Amino acids: CASSLLPDRFGNTIYF. V gene TRBV28 combines with J gene TRBJ1-3, with a weak D call TRBD1 (6 bases). The CDR3 sequence is 16 residues long. Germline V CDR1 and CDR2: MDHEN, SYDVKM. V was clipped by 1 base and J by 3 bases, with 13 bases between them.

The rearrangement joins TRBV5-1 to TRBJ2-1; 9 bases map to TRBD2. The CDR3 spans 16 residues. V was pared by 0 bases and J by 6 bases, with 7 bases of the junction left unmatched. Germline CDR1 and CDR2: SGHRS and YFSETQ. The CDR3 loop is CASSLEGSGSRNEQFF. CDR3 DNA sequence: TGCGCCAGCAGCTTGGAGGGTAGCGGGAGTCGCAATGAGCAGTTCTTC.

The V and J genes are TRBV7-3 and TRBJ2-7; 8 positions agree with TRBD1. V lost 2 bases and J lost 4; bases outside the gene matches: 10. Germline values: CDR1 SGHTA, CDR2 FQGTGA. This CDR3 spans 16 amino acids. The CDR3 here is CASSLGPQGERYEQYF. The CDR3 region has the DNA TGTGCCAGCAGCTTAGGTCCACAGGGGGAGAGATACGAGCAGTACTTC.

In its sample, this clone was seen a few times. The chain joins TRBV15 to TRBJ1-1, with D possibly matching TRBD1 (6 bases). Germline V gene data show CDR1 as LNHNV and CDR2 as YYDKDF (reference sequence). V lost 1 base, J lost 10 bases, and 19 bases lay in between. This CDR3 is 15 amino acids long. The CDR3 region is CATSRGDQQGIGAFF. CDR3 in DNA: TGTGCCACCAGCAGAGGCGACCAACAGGGTATAGGAGCTTTCTTT.

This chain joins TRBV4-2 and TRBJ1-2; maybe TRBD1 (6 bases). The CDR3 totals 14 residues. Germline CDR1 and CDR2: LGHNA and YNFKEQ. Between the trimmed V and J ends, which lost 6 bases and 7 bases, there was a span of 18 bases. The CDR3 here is CASSDVIGGSGYTF. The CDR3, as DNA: TGTGCCAGCAGTGACGTTATAGGGGGTTCTGGCTACACCTTC.

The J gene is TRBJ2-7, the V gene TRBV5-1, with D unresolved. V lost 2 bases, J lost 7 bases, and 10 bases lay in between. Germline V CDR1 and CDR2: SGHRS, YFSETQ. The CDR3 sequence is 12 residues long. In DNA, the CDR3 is TGCGCCAGCAGCTTAAATAAGGAGGAGCAGTACTTC. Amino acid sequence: CASSLNKEEQYF.

The CDR3 coding sequence is TGCGCCAGCAGCTCTTCCCCGGGACAGAACACCGGGGAGCTGTTTTTT. Its translation is CASSSSPGQNTGELFF. The chain combines TRBV5-1 with TRBJ2-2, with TRBD1 as a possible D gene (6 bases). Germline lookup yields CDR1 SGHRS and CDR2 YFSETQ. The CDR3 sequence is 16 residues long. The V end was cut by 3 bases, the J end by 1 base, with 13 bases between.

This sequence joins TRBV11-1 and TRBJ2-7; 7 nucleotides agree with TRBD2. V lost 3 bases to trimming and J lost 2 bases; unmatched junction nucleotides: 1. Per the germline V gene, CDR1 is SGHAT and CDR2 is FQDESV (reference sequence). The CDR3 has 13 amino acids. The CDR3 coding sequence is TGTGCCAGCAGCTTCGGGACTACCTACGAGCAGTACTTC. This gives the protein CASSFGTTYEQYF.

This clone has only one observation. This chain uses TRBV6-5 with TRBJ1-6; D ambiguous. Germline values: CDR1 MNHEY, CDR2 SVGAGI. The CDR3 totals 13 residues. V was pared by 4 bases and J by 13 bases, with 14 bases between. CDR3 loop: CASSSRGIEPLHF. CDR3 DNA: TGTGCCAGCAGTTCACGGGGTATTGAGCCCCTCCACTTT.

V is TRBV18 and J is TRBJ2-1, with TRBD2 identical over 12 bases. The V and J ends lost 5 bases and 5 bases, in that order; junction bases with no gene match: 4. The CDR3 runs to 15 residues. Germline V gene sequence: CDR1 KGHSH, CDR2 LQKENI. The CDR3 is CASSGRTSGNNEQFF. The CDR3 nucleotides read TGTGCCAGCTCAGGACGGACTAGCGGGAACAATGAGCAGTTCTTC. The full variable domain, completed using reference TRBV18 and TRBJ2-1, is NAGVMQNPRHLVRRRGQEARLRCSPMKGHSHVYWYRQLPEEGLKFMVYLQKENIIDESGMPKERFSAEFPKEGPSILRIQQVVRGDSAAYFCASSGRTSGNNEQFFGPGTRLTVL.

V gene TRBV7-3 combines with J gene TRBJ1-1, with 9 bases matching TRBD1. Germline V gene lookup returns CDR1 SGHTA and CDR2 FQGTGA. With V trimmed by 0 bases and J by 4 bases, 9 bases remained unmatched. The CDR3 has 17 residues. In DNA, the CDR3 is TGTGCCAGCAGCTTAACCGGGACAGGGCGGAGAACCACTGAAGCTTTCTTT. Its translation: CASSLTGTGRRTTEAFF. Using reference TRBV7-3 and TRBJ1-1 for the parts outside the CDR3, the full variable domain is GAGVSQTPSNKVTEKGKYVELRCDPISGHTALYWYRQSLGQGPEFLIYFQGTGAADDSGLPNDRFFAVRPEGSVSTLKIQRTERGDSAVYLCASSLTGTGRRTTEAFFGQGTRLTVV.

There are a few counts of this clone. CDR3 sequence reads: CASSYVSNTGELFF. As DNA, the CDR3 is TGTGCCAGCAGTTACGTATCGAACACCGGGGAGCTGTTTTTT. The gene calls are TRBV6-6 and TRBJ2-2; D is uncertain. Per the germline V gene, CDR1 is MNHNY and CDR2 is SVGAGI (reference sequence). The CDR3 consists of 14 residues. V was shortened by 2 bases and J by 0 bases, with 4 bases between the two germline ends.

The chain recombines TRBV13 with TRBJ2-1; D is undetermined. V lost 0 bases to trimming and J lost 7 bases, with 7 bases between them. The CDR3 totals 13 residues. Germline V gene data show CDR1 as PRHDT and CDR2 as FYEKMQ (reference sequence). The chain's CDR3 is CASSLGPGNEQFF. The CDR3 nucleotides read TGTGCCAGCAGCTTAGGCCCCGGGAATGAGCAGTTCTTC.